This T cell receptor beta chain stems from a study of T-cell reconstitution after alpha-beta-depleted transplantation in children (dated by TCRdb to 2015 to 2016). General notes on the study: Using TCR repertoire profiling, the study quantitatively followed how T-cell immune reconstitution unfolded in children after TCRalphabeta/CD19-depleted allogeneic hematopoietic cell transplantation. Here is what the overall study found, with its caveats: The apparently early recovery of alphabetaT-cell counts about two months after transplant reportedly depended on only several hundred rapidly expanded clones that came from non-depleted graft cells. The frequencies of hyperexpanded clones fell over the following months, and after one year, T-cell counts and TCRbeta diversity were mostly attributed to newly produced T cells. In some patients, the high TCRbeta diversity seen at day 60 was put down to recipient T cells and intrathymic progenitors that had survived conditioning.

The treatment or condition label here, explained by the study, means: allogeneic hematopoietic cell transplantation with graft depleted of TCRalphabeta T cells and CD19 B cells. Transplant recipients were children who received TCRalphabeta/CD19-depleted allogeneic hematopoietic cell grafts. The cysteine opens and the phenylalanine closes a CDR3 of 12 amino acids. Of all the DNA, just the CDR3 is kept, 36 bases in frame from base 1. The germline V gene gives CDR1 as SGHDT and CDR2 as YYEEEE. About this clonotype itself: This clone's antigen is unknown. Germline and junction disagree at one end, which may indicate a read error.

Library preparation employed PCR. Instrument on record: Illumina HiSeq 2500. TCR library preparation used molecular barcoding, with unique molecular identifiers applied to normalize quantification of the TCRbeta repertoire. TCRdb cleaned the public reads at Q25 with fastp, built clones with MiXCR and kept in-frame beta chains. Identical CDR3 proteins give one entry, which carries the most common genes and DNA. This sample is represented by about 300,000 distinct CDR3 sequences; 9.5% to 13% of them were singletons. The top ten hold less than 9% of the sample. The chain employs TRBV5-6 and TRBJ2-7; D gene: possibly TRBD1, on 5 matching bases. The material sequenced was PBMCs, taken before TCRalphabeta/CD19-depleted stem cell transplant. The TCR sequence derives from a boy younger than two with acute myeloid leukemia, due to receive a stem cell transplant. CDR3 protein: CARSLGPYEQYF. The nucleotides read TGTGCCAGGAGCTTGGGGCCCTACGAGCAGTACTTC.